This T cell receptor (beta chain) was obtained from a study of T cells in Graves' hyperthyroidism and ophthalmopathy. Points from the study as a whole: Most thyroid clonotypes that were expanded above 0.001 also turned up in blood. Ophthalmopathy prediction by the model preceded onset by a median about 6 months.

The TCR beta CDR3 regions underwent amplification using RNA transcripts as the source. First-round RT-PCR with HTBI primers amplified the TCR CDR3 region. One entry per CDR3 protein results from TCRdb running MiXCR on the multiplex PCR reads. Of 700,000 or so distinct CDR3 sequences in the sample, more than 14% are singletons; the top ten hold under 15%. This clonotype has a handful of counts. What it recognizes is unknown. V was clipped by 5 bases and J by 8 bases; unmatched bases: 7. Per germline, CDR1 SGHVS and CDR2 FQNEAQ. The CDR3 consists of 14 residues. The source of this sequence is a woman between 45 and 60 years old with Graves' ophthalmopathy. The sequencing input was blood. The chain combines TRBV7-8 with TRBJ1-5; 9 bases agree with TRBD1. Here the CDR3 DNA reads TGTGCCAGCAGCCTCAGCGACAGGGGGAAGCCCCAGCATTTT. Its protein is CASSLSDRGKPQHF.